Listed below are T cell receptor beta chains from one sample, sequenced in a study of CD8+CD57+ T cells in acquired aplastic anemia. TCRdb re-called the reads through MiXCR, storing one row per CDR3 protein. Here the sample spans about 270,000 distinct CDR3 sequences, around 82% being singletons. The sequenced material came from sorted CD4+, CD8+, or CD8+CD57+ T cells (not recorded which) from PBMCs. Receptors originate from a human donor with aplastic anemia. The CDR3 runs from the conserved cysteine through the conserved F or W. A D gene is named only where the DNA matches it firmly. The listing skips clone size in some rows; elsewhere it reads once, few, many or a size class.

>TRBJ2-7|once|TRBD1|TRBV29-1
TGCAGCGTGGAAGAGAAAGGACAGGGAGTCTACGAGCAGTACTTC
CSVEEKGQGVYEQYF
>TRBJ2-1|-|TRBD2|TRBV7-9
TGTGCCAGCGGCGGTCAAGGAAGCGGGGGGAGCGATGAGCAGTTCTTC
CASGGQGSGGSDEQFF
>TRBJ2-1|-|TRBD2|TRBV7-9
TGTGCCAGCAGCGTAGGGAGGGGCGGCGGGAAGAGACCCTTCTTC
CASSVGRGGGKRPFF
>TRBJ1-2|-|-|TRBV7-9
TGTGCCAGCAGCTTACGAAGAAGGGGCTTGGACTATGGCTACACCTTC
CASSLRRRGLDYGYTF
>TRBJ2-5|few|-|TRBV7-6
TGTGCCAGCAGCTTAGCCCACGGGACAAAAGCGCCGCAGTACTTC
CASSLAHGTKAPQYF
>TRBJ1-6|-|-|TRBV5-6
TGTGCCAGCAGCTTGGGGGAGGGCATCCTTTATTCACCCCTCCACTTT
CASSLGEGILYSPLHF
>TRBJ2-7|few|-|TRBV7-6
TGTGCCAGCAGCTTAGTCAAAAGCGAGCAGTACTTC
CASSLVKSEQYF
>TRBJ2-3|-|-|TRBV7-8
TGTGCCAGCAGCTTAGCGAGAGCTACCGACACGCCGTCTTTT
CASSLARATDTPSF
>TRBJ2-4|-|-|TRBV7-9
TGTGCCAGCAGCTTTCAAAGAAGCGGAGTAGCCAAAAACATTCAGTACTTC
CASSFQRSGVAKNIQYF
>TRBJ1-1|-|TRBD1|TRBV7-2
TGTGCCAGCAGCTTGGAAGGGACAGGGAACACTGACTACTTCTTT
CASSLEGTGNTDYFF
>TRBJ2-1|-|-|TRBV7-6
TGTGCTAGCAGCTTAGCGGAAGGGCCGCAGTTCTTC
CASSLAEGPQFF
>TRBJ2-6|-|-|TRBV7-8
TGTGCCAGCAGCTTTCCTCCAGACGACGCAGCCCTTTCCCTGACTTTC
CASSFPPDDAALSLTF
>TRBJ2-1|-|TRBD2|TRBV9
TGTGCCAGCAGCCCTGGAGCGGGGGGGGATGAGAAGTTCTTC
CASSPGAGGDEKFF
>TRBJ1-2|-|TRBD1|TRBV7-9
TGTGCCGGACAGGGGGCTAGGGAGACCCACGTCTTCGGGTACACCTTC
CAGQGARETHVFGYTF
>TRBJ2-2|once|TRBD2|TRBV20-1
TGCAGTGCTAGGACTAGCGGGGGGCCAGCCGGGGAGCTGTTTTTT
CSARTSGGPAGELFF
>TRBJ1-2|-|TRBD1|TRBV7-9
TGTGCCAGCAGCTTAGATCAGGGGGGCAGAGGTGGCTACACCTTC
CASSLDQGGRGGYTF
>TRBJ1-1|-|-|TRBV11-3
TGTGCCAGCAGCTTAGGTCTGACAGTCACTGAAGCTTTCTTT
CASSLGLTVTEAFF
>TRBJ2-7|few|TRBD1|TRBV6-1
TGTGCCAGCAGTGTTGACAGGGGACCGTGGGAGCAGTACTTC
CASSVDRGPWEQYF
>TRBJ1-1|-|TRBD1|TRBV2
TGTGCCAGCAGCGGGGGGGACAGACATACAGGAAACACTGAAGCTTTCTTT
CASSGGDRHTGNTEAFF
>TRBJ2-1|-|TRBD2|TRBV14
TGTGCCAGCAGCCACAGATCCGGACTAGCGGTCTCCTACAATGAGCAGTTCTTC
CASSHRSGLAVSYNEQFF
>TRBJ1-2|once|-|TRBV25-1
TGTGCCAGCAGTGACCGGGGGGCAGATGGGTATGGCTACACCTTC
CASSDRGADGYGYTF
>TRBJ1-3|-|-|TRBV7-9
TGTGCCAGCAGCCTCCCCTTCCGGCTTGGAAACACCATATATTTT
CASSLPFRLGNTIYF
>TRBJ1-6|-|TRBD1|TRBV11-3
TGTGCCAGCAGCTTAGATCTGACAGGGGACTCACCCCTCCACTTT
CASSLDLTGDSPLHF
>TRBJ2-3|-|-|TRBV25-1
TGTGCCAGTAACGGGGCCCGAGGAGATACGCAGTATTTT
CASNGARGDTQYF
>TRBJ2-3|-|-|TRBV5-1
TGCGCCAGTAGCCAGGGGGGCTCAGAAGCGCAGTATTTT
CASSQGGSEAQYF
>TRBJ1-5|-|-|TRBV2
TGTGCCAGCAGTGTGGGTGTTTATCAGCCCCAGCATTTT
CASSVGVYQPQHF
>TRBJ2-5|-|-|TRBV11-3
TGTGCCAGCAGCTTAGATCTAACAGGGTACTTC
CASSLDLTGYF
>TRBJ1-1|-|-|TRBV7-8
TGTGCCAGCAGCTTAGCGCGAGGAGGCGACACTGAAGATTTCTTT
CASSLARGGDTEDFF
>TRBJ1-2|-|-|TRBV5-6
TGTGCCAGCAGTTACAAAGGGAACTATGGCTACACCTTC
CASSYKGNYGYTF
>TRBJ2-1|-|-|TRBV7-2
TGTGCCAGCAGCTTAGCTAGGGGAGTCACAGATACGCAGTTCTTC
CASSLARGVTDTQFF
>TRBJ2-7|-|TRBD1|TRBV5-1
TGCGCCAGCAGCTCAATTCCGGGACAGGGAACTGCCTACGAGCAGTACTTC
CASSSIPGQGTAYEQYF
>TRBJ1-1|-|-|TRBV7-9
TGTGCCAGCAGGTTTGAGGGGTCAACTGAAGCTTTCTTT
CASRFEGSTEAFF
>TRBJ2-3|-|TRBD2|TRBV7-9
TGTGCCAGCGGGGACGCGGGAGCAGATACGACGTATTTT
CASGDAGADTTYF
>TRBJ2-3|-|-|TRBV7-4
-
CASSVAGTSSTSYF
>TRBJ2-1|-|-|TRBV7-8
TGTGCCAGCAGCCTTCATCCAGCTGGGACGGCTCAGTCCTTCTTC
CASSLHPAGTAQSFF
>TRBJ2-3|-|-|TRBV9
TGTGCCAGCAGCGTCGGGTCAGATACGAAGTATTTTTTT
CASSVGSDTKYFF
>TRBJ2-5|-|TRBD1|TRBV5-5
TGTGCCAGCAGCTTCCCGGGACAGCAAGAGACCCAGTACTTC
CASSFPGQQETQYF
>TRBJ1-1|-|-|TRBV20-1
TGCAGTGCCAGTAGTTGGAGACGCAAGAAAGCTTTCTTT
CSASSWRRKKAFF
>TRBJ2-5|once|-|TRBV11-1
TGTGCCAGCAGCTCCTCACAGGATGAAGAGACCCAGTACTTC
CASSSSQDEETQYF
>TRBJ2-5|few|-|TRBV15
TGTGCCTACGGGAGAGCGGCGTACCAAGAGACCCAGTACTTC
CAYGRAAYQETQYF
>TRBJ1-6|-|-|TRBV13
TGTGCCAGCAGCCATGACAGCGCCTCCTATAATTCACCCCTCCACTTT
CASSHDSASYNSPLHF
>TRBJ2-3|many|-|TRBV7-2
-
CASSWGQGSNYGYF
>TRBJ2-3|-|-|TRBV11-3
TGTGCCAGCAGCCCGGGAGCTACACCAGATACGCAGTATTTT
CASSPGATPDTQYF
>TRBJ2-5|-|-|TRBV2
TGTGCCAGCACATCGGACGGTACCCAAGAGACCCAGTACTTC
CASTSDGTQETQYF
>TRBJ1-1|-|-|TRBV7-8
TGTGCCAGCAGCTTAGATCTAGCTGGGAACACGCAATATTTCTTT
CASSLDLAGNTQYFF
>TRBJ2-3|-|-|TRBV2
TGTGGCATCGGGAACGGGAGCACAGATACGCAGTATTTT
CGIGNGSTDTQYF
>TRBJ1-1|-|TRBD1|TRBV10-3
TGTGCCATCAGTGGAGGACAGGGGATTTTGGCTTTCTTT
CAISGGQGILAFF
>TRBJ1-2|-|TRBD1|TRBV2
TGTGCCAGCAGCCGGACAGGGGGGGGATGGGGCTACACCTTC
CASSRTGGGWGYTF
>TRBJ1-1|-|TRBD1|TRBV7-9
TGTGCCAGCAGCTTGGAAAACCGACAGGGAAGAAACACTGAAGCTTTCTTT
CASSLENRQGRNTEAFF
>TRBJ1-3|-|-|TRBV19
TGTGCCAGTAGTGGCTCTGGAAACACCATATATTTT
CASSGSGNTIYF
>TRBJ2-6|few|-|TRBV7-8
TGTGCCAGCAGCTTAGCGGGAGGCCCCGCTACGCAGTACGTCCTGACTTTC
CASSLAGGPATQYVLTF
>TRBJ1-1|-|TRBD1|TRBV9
TGTGCCAGCAGCGTAGAGGGGACAGGGGAGACTGAAGCTTTCTTT
CASSVEGTGETEAFF
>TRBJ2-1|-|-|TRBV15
TGTGCCACCAGCAGAGATCTGGGGCGGAGATACAATGAGCAGTTCTTC
CATSRDLGRRYNEQFF
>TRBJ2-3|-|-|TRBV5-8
TGCGCCAGCAGCTTCGGGCCGGCAGATACGCAGTATTTT
CASSFGPADTQYF
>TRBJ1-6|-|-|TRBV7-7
TGTGCTAGCAGCTTGACCCCGTGGAATGAACAGTTCCACTTT
CASSLTPWNEQFHF
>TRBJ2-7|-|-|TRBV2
TGTGCCAGCAGCGTCGAGGACGGCGCCTACGAGCAGTACTTC
CASSVEDGAYEQYF